This T cell receptor beta chain comes out of a study of OX40 agonist ivuxolimab in advanced cancers. Study-wide context: Anti-PD-1, anti-PD-L1 or anti-CTLA-4 therapy given earlier was allowed, and 30% to 45% had some.

Trimming took 4 bases from V and 3 from J, leaving 13 bases between them. The CDR3 is 14 amino acids. The germline V gene has CDR1 MNHNY and CDR2 SVGAGI (reference sequence). Only in-frame clones appear in the TCRdb table, and some are missing; sequencing was by immunoSEQ multiplex PCR. Among around 95,000 clones listed, 90% were seen once. The sample here was CD4+ or CD8+ T cells sorted from blood, taken in a trial of the OX40 agonist ivuxolimab. The clonotype comes from an adult with an advanced solid tumor such as melanoma, head and neck, liver or kidney cancer. V usage is TRBV6-6 and J usage is TRBJ2-7, with D possibly TRBD2 on 6 matching bases. The CDR3 is CASSSGTSNYEQYF. CDR3 bases: TGTGCCAGCAGTTCCGGGACTTCCAACTACGAGCAGTACTTC.